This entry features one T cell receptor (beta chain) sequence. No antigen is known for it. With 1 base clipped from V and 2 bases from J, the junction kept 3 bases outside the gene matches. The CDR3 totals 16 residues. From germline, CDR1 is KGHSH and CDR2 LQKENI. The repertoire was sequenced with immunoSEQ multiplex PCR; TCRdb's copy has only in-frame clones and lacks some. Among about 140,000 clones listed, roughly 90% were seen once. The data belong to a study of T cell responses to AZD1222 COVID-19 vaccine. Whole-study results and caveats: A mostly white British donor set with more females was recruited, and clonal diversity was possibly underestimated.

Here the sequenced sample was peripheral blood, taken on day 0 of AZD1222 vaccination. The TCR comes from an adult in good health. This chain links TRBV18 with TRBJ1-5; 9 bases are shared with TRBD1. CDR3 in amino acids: CASSPLRTGGNQPQHF. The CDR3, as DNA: TGTGCCAGCTCACCACTAAGGACAGGGGGCAATCAGCCCCAGCATTTT.